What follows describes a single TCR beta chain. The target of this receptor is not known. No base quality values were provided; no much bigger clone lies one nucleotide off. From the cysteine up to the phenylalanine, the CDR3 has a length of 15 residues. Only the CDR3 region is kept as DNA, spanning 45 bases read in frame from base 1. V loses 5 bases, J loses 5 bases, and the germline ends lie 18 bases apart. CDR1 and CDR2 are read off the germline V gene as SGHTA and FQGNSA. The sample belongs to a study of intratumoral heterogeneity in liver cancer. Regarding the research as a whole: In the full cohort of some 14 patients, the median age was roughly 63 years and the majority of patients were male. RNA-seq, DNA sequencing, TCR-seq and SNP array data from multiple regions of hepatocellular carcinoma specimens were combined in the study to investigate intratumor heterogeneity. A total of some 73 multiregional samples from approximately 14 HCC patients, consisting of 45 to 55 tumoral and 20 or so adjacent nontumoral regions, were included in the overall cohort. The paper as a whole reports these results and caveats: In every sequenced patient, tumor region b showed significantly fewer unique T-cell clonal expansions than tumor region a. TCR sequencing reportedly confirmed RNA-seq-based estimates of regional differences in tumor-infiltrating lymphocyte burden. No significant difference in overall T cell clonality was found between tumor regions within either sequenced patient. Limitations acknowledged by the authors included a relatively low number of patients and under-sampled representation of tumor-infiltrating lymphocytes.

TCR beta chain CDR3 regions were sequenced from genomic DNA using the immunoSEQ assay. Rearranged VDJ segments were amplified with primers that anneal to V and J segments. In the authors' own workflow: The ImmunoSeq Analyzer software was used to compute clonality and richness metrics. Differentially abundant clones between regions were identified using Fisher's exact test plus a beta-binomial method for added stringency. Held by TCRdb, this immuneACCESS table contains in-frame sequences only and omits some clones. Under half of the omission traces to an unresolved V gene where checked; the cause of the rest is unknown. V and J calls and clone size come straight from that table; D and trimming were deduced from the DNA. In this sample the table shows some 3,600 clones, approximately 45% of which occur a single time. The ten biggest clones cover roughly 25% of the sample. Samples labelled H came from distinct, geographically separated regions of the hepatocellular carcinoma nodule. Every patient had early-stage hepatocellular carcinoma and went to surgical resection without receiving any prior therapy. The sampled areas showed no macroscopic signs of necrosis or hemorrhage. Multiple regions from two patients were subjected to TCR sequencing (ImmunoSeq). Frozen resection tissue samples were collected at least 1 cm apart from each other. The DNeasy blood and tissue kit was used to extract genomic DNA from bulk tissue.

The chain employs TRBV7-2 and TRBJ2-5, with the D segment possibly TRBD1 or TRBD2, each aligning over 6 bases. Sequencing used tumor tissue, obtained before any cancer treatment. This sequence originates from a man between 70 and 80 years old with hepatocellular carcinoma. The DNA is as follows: TGTGCCAGCAGCCCCCTAATTAGGGGGGCTGAGACCCAGTACTTC. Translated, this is CASSPLIRGAETQYF.